Presented here are 24 T cell receptor beta chains from one specimen sequenced in a study of blood T cells in healthy people across ages. The second PCR ran 7 to 11 cycles with a sample-barcoded 5' primer and J-beta primers. TCRdb reanalysed the 5' RACE reads using MiXCR and keeps one entry per CDR3 protein. The table has hundreds of thousands of distinct CDR3 sequences, about 21% seen once. The sample taken for sequencing was blood. The receptors were sampled from a man in his 70s in good health.

With respect to this clonotype: Mismatch with germline at one junction end may stem from a read error. This rearrangement joins TRBV20-1 to TRBJ2-7; 7 bases align to TRBD1. CDR3 length: 13 residues. CDR1 is DFQATT, CDR2 SNEGSKA, per germline (reference sequence). CDR3 loop: CGAAVYRGNEQYF. The DNA for the CDR3 is TGCGGTGCAGCGGTATACAGGGGCAACGAGCAGTACTTC.

This chain connects TRBV20-1 to TRBJ2-3; TRBD2 matches 9 bases. Per germline, CDR1 DFQATT and CDR2 SNEGSKA (reference sequence). The ends lost 5 bases at V and 4 bases at J; junction bases unmatched: 10. This CDR3 has 15 residues. The CDR3 is CSAPGLAHSPDTQYF. CDR3 DNA sequence: TGCAGTGCTCCCGGACTAGCGCATTCTCCAGATACGCAGTATTTT.

The table lists this clonotype with a few counts. V usage is TRBV27 and J usage is TRBJ2-5; D is perhaps TRBD1 (5 bases). Per germline, CDR1 MNHEY and CDR2 SMNVEV (reference sequence). V lost 5 bases and J lost 3, with 13 bases in between. The CDR3 consists of 14 residues. The CDR3 region has the DNA TGTGCCAGCAGTCCCTACACAGGAGAAGAGACCCAGTACTTC. Translating gives CASSPYTGEETQYF.

The chain is built from TRBV7-2 and TRBJ2-2, with D possibly TRBD1 on 5 matching bases. This CDR3 is built from 15 residues. V was clipped by 5 bases and J by 1 base, with 11 bases between them. The germline gives CDR1 SGHTA, CDR2 FQGNSA. The CDR3 reads CASSLDGQNTGELFF. For the CDR3, the DNA is TGTGCCAGCAGCCTAGACGGACAGAACACCGGGGAGCTGTTTTTT. The complete variable domain, with remaining parts taken from reference TRBV7-2 and TRBJ2-2, reads GAGVSQSPSNKVTEKGKDVELRCDPISGHTALYWYRQSLGQGLEFLIYFQGNSAPDKSGLPSDRFSAERTGGSVSTLTIQRTQQEDSAVYLCASSLDGQNTGELFFGEGSRLTVL.

The V gene is TRBV5-4, the J gene TRBJ1-5; no reliable D call. CDR1 is SGHNT and CDR2 is YYREEE in the germline V gene (reference sequence). V shed 2 bases and J shed 5 bases, with 8 bases lying between them. The CDR3 sequence is 13 residues long. The CDR3 is CASSLGPDQPQHF. The CDR3 nucleotides read TGTGCCAGCAGCTTAGGGCCAGATCAGCCCCAGCATTTT.

This clonotype occurred many times. This chain links TRBV29-1 with TRBJ2-3, with TRBD1 as a possible D gene (7 bases). The CDR3 totals 15 residues. V was trimmed by 4 bases and J by 6 bases, leaving 20 bases between them. CDR1 SQVTM and CDR2 ANQGSEA come from the germline V gene. The CDR3: CSVAEGAGAADTQYF. DNA for the CDR3: TGCAGCGTTGCGGAGGGGGCAGGAGCGGCGGATACGCAGTATTTT.

This clonotype has just a few counts. In DNA form, the CDR3 reads TGTGCCAGCTCACCACAGGCTCGAGGGAGTCGGTACGAGCAGTACTTC. As protein: CASSPQARGSRYEQYF. The chain couples TRBV18 to TRBJ2-7; possibly TRBD2 for D (5 bases). V dropped 1 base and J dropped 4 bases, with 17 bases sitting between them. The CDR3 consists of 16 residues. Germline V gives CDR1 KGHSH, CDR2 LQKENI.

This clonotype has a handful of counts. This chain links TRBV4-3 with TRBJ2-5; 10 nucleotides agree with TRBD1. Trimming removed 6 bases from V and 0 bases from J; junction bases left unmatched: 4. The CDR3 is 15 residues long. Germline loops: CDR1 LGHNA, CDR2 YSLEER. CDR3 region: CASSQGQGYQETQYF. In nucleotides, the CDR3 is TGCGCCAGCAGTCAGGGACAGGGGTACCAAGAGACCCAGTACTTC.

Many counts were recorded for this clonotype. The chain has TRBV5-1 and TRBJ1-1; D may be TRBD1 (5 bases). The CDR3 loop spans 15 amino acids. The germline V gene encodes CDR1 SGHRS and CDR2 YFSETQ. Trimming stripped 4 bases from V and 0 bases from J, with 13 bases between. DNA for the CDR3: TGCGCCAGCAGCGGGGGACGGCTCATGAACACTGAAGCTTTCTTT. Translation: CASSGGRLMNTEAFF.

This chain uses TRBV20-1 with TRBJ2-2; TRBD1 agrees at 8 bases. V shed 3 bases, J shed 3 bases, and the junction held 9 bases outside the gene matches. The CDR3 contains 16 residues. Germline V gives CDR1 DFQATT, CDR2 SNEGSKA (reference sequence). CDR3 nucleotide sequence: TGCAGTGCTAGTGCCCGGACAGGGAGAGACACCGGGGAGCTGTTTTTT. As protein: CSASARTGRDTGELFF.

The V call is TRBV7-9, the J call TRBJ2-5; D might be TRBD1 (5 bases). CDR3 length equals 12 residues. Germline V CDR1 and CDR2: SEHNR, FQNEAQ (reference sequence). V was shortened by 4 bases and J by 13 bases, with 16 bases between the two germline ends. In DNA, the CDR3 is TGTGCCAGCAGCTCCCAGTCGGGTAGGGGGTACTTC. Its translation: CASSSQSGRGYF.

This chain connects TRBV25-1 to TRBJ1-2, with 8 nucleotides matching TRBD1. Germline V lookup: CDR1 MGHDK, CDR2 SYGVNS. The CDR3 contains 13 residues. V lost 4 bases and J lost 4; bases outside the gene matches: 2. The CDR3 here is CASSGQGTYGYTF. DNA for the CDR3: TGTGCCAGCAGTGGACAGGGGACCTATGGCTACACCTTC.

CDR3 sequence reads: CASSPLRGAGGEQYF. The CDR3 bases are TGTGCCAGCAGCCCGCTGAGGGGGGCTGGGGGTGAGCAGTACTTC. The genes are TRBV7-8 and TRBJ2-7; D may match TRBD1 or TRBD2 (6 bases each). CDR1 and CDR2 (germline): SGHVS, FQNEAQ. The CDR3 contains 15 residues. With 5 bases removed from V and 7 bases from J, the gap between germline ends came to 21 bases. The full variable domain, completed using reference TRBV7-8 and TRBJ2-7, is GAGVSQSPRYKVAKRGQDVALRCDPISGHVSLFWYQQALGQGPEFLTYFQNEAQLDKSGLPSDRFFAERPEGSVSTLKIQRTQQEDSAVYLCASSPLRGAGGEQYFGPGTRLTVT.

The count of this clonotype is one. The chain has TRBV6-6 and TRBJ2-1; TRBD2 aligns across 8 bases. The germline gives CDR1 MNHNY, CDR2 SVGAGI (reference sequence). CDR3 size: 14 residues. V lost 5 bases and J lost 4; bases outside the gene matches: 4. The chain's CDR3 is CASSSGGLYNEQFF. Here the CDR3 DNA reads TGTGCCAGCAGTAGCGGGGGCCTTTACAATGAGCAGTTCTTC.

In its sample, this clonotype was seen a few times. The rearrangement links TRBV12-3 or TRBV12-4 to TRBJ1-1; the D gene is possibly TRBD1 (5 bases). CDR3 length: 15 amino acids. Trimming took off 5 bases at V and 0 bases at J, with 13 bases between the two ends. CDR3: CASSPSGGLNTEAFF. The CDR3 DNA follows: TGTGCCAGCAGTCCCTCTGGGGGACTGAACACTGAAGCTTTCTTT.

The chain uses TRBV20-1 and TRBJ2-1; TRBD2 matches at 7 bases. The CDR3 contains 15 residues. Germline V CDR1 and CDR2: DFQATT, SNEGSKA (reference sequence). V shed 0 bases and J 4 bases; nucleotides not matched to a gene: 6. The chain's CDR3 is CSARDPTSLYNEQFF. The CDR3 DNA is TGCAGTGCTAGAGACCCGACTAGCCTTTACAATGAGCAGTTCTTC.

This chain uses TRBV18 with TRBJ2-7, with D perhaps TRBD1 or TRBD2 (5 bases each). The CDR3 loop spans 13 amino acids. Trimming removed 2 bases at V and 6 bases at J, with 11 bases between. The germline V gene encodes CDR1 KGHSH and CDR2 LQKENI. The CDR3 spells CASSPFPGTEQYF. CDR3 bases: TGTGCCAGCTCACCATTCCCAGGGACCGAGCAGTACTTC.

The table lists this clonotype with a few counts. The chain combines TRBV24-1 with TRBJ2-2; D unclear. The CDR3 totals 13 residues. Germline-derived CDR1 and CDR2 are KGHDR and SFDVKD. The ends were cut back, 4 bases at V and 6 bases at J, with 8 bases in the middle. CDR3 sequence: CATSESVPGELFF. CDR3 sequence (DNA): TGTGCCACCAGTGAATCAGTTCCCGGGGAGCTGTTTTTT.

This clonotype has only a few counts. The chain recombines TRBV29-1 with TRBJ2-7; weak D call: TRBD1 (5 bases). Germline CDR1 reads SQVTM; CDR2 reads ANQGSEA. Trimming shortened V by 6 bases and J by 3 bases, and 9 bases separated the two germline ends. The CDR3 has 11 amino acids. Here the CDR3 DNA reads TGCAGCGTCCGTACAGGCTACGAGCAGTACTTC. This encodes CSVRTGYEQYF.

The chain is built from TRBV28 and TRBJ2-5; TRBD2 agrees at 14 bases. Germline CDR1 is MDHEN and CDR2 is SYDVKM. The CDR3 is 15 amino acids. V lost 3 bases to trimming and J lost 11 bases; unmatched junction nucleotides: 8. The chain's CDR3 is CASSFEGLAGAEQYF. In DNA form, the CDR3 reads TGTGCCAGCAGTTTTGAGGGACTAGCGGGAGCGGAGCAGTACTTC.

The rearrangement uses TRBV9 and TRBJ2-1, with D perhaps TRBD2 (6 bases). This CDR3 comprises 15 residues. Germline V gene lookup returns CDR1 SGDLS and CDR2 YYNGEE. Trimming removed 0 bases from V and 4 bases from J, with 11 bases in between. The CDR3 spells CASSVAPAGYNEQFF. The CDR3 nucleotides read TGTGCCAGCAGCGTAGCTCCGGCGGGGTACAATGAGCAGTTCTTC.

This clonotype appeared a few times. CDR3 sequence reads: CASSVGVGATNEKLFF. DNA of the CDR3: TGTGCCAGCAGCGTAGGGGTCGGGGCAACTAATGAAAAACTGTTTTTT. The chain combines TRBV9 with TRBJ1-4; D remains ambiguous. The V gene's germline CDR1 is SGDLS and CDR2 YYNGEE. The V gene lost 0 bases and the J gene lost 0 bases, with 9 bases spanning the gap. The CDR3 consists of 16 residues.

The chain carries TRBV2 and TRBJ2-5, with 11 bases lining up with TRBD2. Trimming removed 5 bases from V and 2 bases from J; junction bases left unmatched: 10. CDR1 is SNHLY, CDR2 FYNNEI, per germline. The CDR3 runs to 17 residues. The CDR3 bases are TGTGCCAGCAGTCGCGGGACTAGCGGCTTACTTCAAGAGACCCAGTACTTC. Translating gives CASSRGTSGLLQETQYF.

The rearrangement joins TRBV2 to TRBJ2-5; 8 nucleotides agree with TRBD2. Judging by the DNA end, TRBJ2-7 fits better; the J call may be wrong. The germline V gene has CDR1 SNHLY and CDR2 FYNNEI. CDR3 size: 16 residues. This CDR3 is CASSERGGLATYEQYF. The CDR3 coding sequence is TGTGCCAGCAGTGAAAGAGGAGGACTAGCTACGTACGAGCAGTACTTC.